One TCR beta chain is described in this entry. The sample originates from a study of identifying expanded T cells in peripheral blood. The CDR3 has 13 amino acids. V was trimmed by 0 bases and J by 3 bases, leaving 5 bases between them. CDR1 and CDR2 (germline): KGHSH, LQKENI. During the collection period, no donor immune events like infections were recorded. Produced via immunoSEQ multiplex PCR; TCRdb's table is partial and in-frame only. The sample holds about 100,000 clones; roughly 89% are singletons and the top ten take 15% to 20%. The V gene is TRBV18, the J gene TRBJ1-2; no definite D call. This clonotype was obtained from a person aged 18 to 75 in good health. Sequenced input: blood. CDR3 in amino acids: CASSPPQDYGYTF. CDR3 coding DNA: TGTGCCAGCTCACCACCTCAGGACTATGGCTACACCTTC.